This T cell receptor beta chain was observed in a study of regulatory T cells in long-lasting Graves disease. Study outcomes and limitations: It was possible that the small sample size reduced accuracy. TRBV28, TRBJ1-2 and TRBJ2-5 were segments that persistent disease favored.

In germline, CDR1 is SGHVS, CDR2 FNYEAQ. The CDR3 runs to 14 residues. Described time point: persistent/refractory GD, antithyroid drugs over 5 years with positive TRAb. RNA isolated from PBMCs was used to make the TCR library. This clonotype was observed a few times. The target antigen is unknown. The junction departs from the called germline gene at one end, perhaps through a read error. Arm-PCR of CDR3 regions and iRepertoire HTBI primers were the basis on which TCR beta libraries were built. TCRdb processed the multiplex PCR reads anew with MiXCR; each CDR3 protein has one entry. Of fewer than 600,000 distinct CDR3 sequences listed, around a fifth are singletons.

Here the sequenced sample was peripheral blood mononuclear cells (PBMCs), taken when the disease was refractory, from a patient treated with antithyroid drugs. The TCR comes from a female donor with Graves disease. The chain links TRBV7-6 to TRBJ2-5; D possibly corresponds to TRBD1 (6 bases). The chain's CDR3 is CASSFQGLGETQYF. The DNA of the CDR3 is TGTGCTAGCAGCTTCCAGGGGTTGGGGGAGACCCAGTACTTC.